This TCR beta chain comes out of a study of T cells in Graves' hyperthyroidism and ophthalmopathy. General study results and limits: Clonotypes that were expanded in thyroid above 0.001 mostly appeared in blood too.

From RNA transcripts, TCR beta CDR3 regions were amplified. The TCR CDR3 was amplified in a first-round RT-PCR using the HTBI primer set. TCRdb re-analysed the multiplex PCR reads in MiXCR, keeping a single row per CDR3 protein. The data show about 680,000 distinct CDR3 sequences, with around 40% seen just once and around 30% held by the top ten. This clonotype was recorded many times. What it binds is not known. Hyperthyroidism had been newly diagnosed in patients aged 18 to 65, and its duration was under 2 months. Not enrolled were patients with uncontrolled infection, other autoimmune disease, pregnancy or lactation. PBMCs came from around 10 ml fresh peripheral blood. Germline V gene sequence: CDR1 DFQATT, CDR2 SNEGSKA (reference sequence). CDR3 size: 14 residues. V trimming: 7 bases; J trimming: 5 bases; junction bases outside the gene matches: 8.

The receptor was isolated from a woman aged 40 to 50 with Graves' hyperthyroidism. Material: blood. The V gene is TRBV20-1, the J gene TRBJ1-6; 7 nucleotides match TRBD1. CDR3 nucleotide sequence: TGCAGTGGGCCCCAGGGGGTGAATAATTCACCCCTCCACTTT. It specifies CSGPQGVNNSPLHF.